This is a list of T cell receptor beta chains from one sample in a study of a mutant IDH1 vaccine in newly diagnosed glioma. Only in-frame clones appear in the TCRdb table, and some are missing; sequencing was by immunoSEQ multiplex PCR. This sample has about 51,000 clones, with 78% found just once. No antigen is known for these receptors. Here the sequenced sample was PBMCs, taken from a glioma patient whose treatment included an IDH1 peptide vaccine. The source of these receptors is a man in his forties or fifties with glioma. CDR3s include the opening cysteine and the closing phenylalanine or tryptophan. Fields, in order: D gene, clone size, V gene, J gene, CDR3 DNA, CDR3 protein. D genes are given only for firm matches. The size entry is marked missing in some rows and otherwise reads once, few, many or a size class.

.	.	TRBV1	TRBJ1-6	TGCACCAGCAGCCAAGCCGGACAGGGGAAGAATTCACCCCTCCACTTT	CTSSQAGQGKNSPLHF
.	.	TRBV6-6	TRBJ2-4	TGTGCCAGCAGTTCCGATCAGGGTCGTTTGAACATTCAGTACTTC	CASSSDQGRLNIQYF
.	.	TRBV14	TRBJ2-3	TGTGCCAGCAGCTACACAGATACGCAGTATTTT	CASSYTDTQYF
TRBD1	.	TRBV10-1	TRBJ2-2	TGCGCCAGCAGTGAGGGAACAGGGGCCGGGGAGCTGTTTTTT	CASSEGTGAGELFF
.	.	TRBV5-8	TRBJ2-7	TGTGCCAGCGGGTACGAGCAGTACTTC	CASGYEQYF
.	.	TRBV10-3	TRBJ1-1	TGTGCCATCAGTAGAGCGGCAGAGAATTTGAACACTGAAGCTTTCTTT	CAISRAAENLNTEAFF
TRBD1	.	TRBV7-3	TRBJ2-2	TGTGCCAGCAGCGCAGGGACAGGGAGGGCCGGGGAGCTGTTTTTT	CASSAGTGRAGELFF
.	.	TRBV9	TRBJ2-2	TGTGCCAGCAGCTCCCAGGGAGGGGGCGACACCGGGGAGCTGTTTTTT	CASSSQGGGDTGELFF
.	.	TRBV30	TRBJ1-1	TGTGCCTGGAGGGGGGGTGAGAACACTGAAGCTTTCTTT	CAWRGGENTEAFF
.	.	TRBV18	TRBJ2-5	TGTGCCAGCTCACCACAGGTACAAGAGACCCAGTACTTC	CASSPQVQETQYF
TRBD1	.	TRBV29-1	TRBJ2-1	TGCAGCGTTGAAGAATGGGCAGGGGGAAACAATGAGCAGTTCTTC	CSVEEWAGGNNEQFF
.	.	TRBV6-1	TRBJ2-3	TGTGCCAGCAGTGGCCGGGCCCTAGGGTGGGGTATCTCCACAGATACGCAGTATTTT	CASSGRALGWGISTDTQYF
.	.	TRBV7-2	TRBJ2-2	TGTGCCAGCAGCTTAGAGGGGCGCACCGGGGAGCTGTTTTTT	CASSLEGRTGELFF
.	.	TRBV6-5	TRBJ2-7	TGTGCCAGCAGTACCTCGGGACTTTCGAGCTACGAGCAGTACTTC	CASSTSGLSSYEQYF
.	.	TRBV7-2	TRBJ1-4	TGTGCCAGCAGCTTAGGGTATAATGAAAAACTGTTTTTT	CASSLGYNEKLFF
.	.	TRBV9	TRBJ1-5	TGTGCCAGCAGTCCGGACGGGTATAGCAATCAGCCCCAGCATTTT	CASSPDGYSNQPQHF
.	once	TRBV6-1	TRBJ1-1	TGTGCCAGCAGTGAAGCGGGGACGGGTCCTGAAGCTTTCTTT	CASSEAGTGPEAFF
TRBD1	.	TRBV4-1	TRBJ1-1	TGCGCCAGCAGCCAAGAGAATGACAGGGTCCCCATGAACACTGAAGCTTTCTTT	CASSQENDRVPMNTEAFF
.	.	TRBV5-1	TRBJ2-7	TGCGCCAGCAGTCCCAGGGGCTCGGTCGAGCAGTACTTC	CASSPRGSVEQYF
TRBD1	.	TRBV2	TRBJ2-2	TGTGCCAGCAGGACAGGGTTTTCAACCGGGGAGCTGTTTTTT	CASRTGFSTGELFF
TRBD2	.	TRBV7-9	TRBJ2-2	TGTGCCGGCAGCTTCCGACTAGCGGGGTCGAACACCGGGGAGCTGTTTTTT	CAGSFRLAGSNTGELFF
TRBD2	.	TRBV6-5	TRBJ2-5	TGTGCCACCAGCGACAGCGGGGGGGCCGCGACCCAGTACTTC	CATSDSGGAATQYF
.	.	TRBV30	TRBJ2-5	TGTGCCTGGAGTGTACTGTCTGACCAGTACTTC	CAWSVLSDQYF
.	.	TRBV6-6	TRBJ1-6	TGTGCCAGCAGTTACTCCAGGGATTCACCCCTCCACTTT	CASSYSRDSPLHF
TRBD1	.	TRBV19	TRBJ2-1	TGTGCCAGTAGTATCCAGGGGGCAAGGTACAATGAGCAGTTCTTC	CASSIQGARYNEQFF
.	few	TRBV19	TRBJ1-5	TGTGCCAGTAGTATAGCGGAGGCTCAGCCCCAGCATTTT	CASSIAEAQPQHF
TRBD1	.	TRBV7-7	TRBJ2-2	TGTGCTAGCAGCCCCCTGGCAGGGGGCACCGGGGAGCTGTTTTTT	CASSPLAGGTGELFF
.	.	TRBV5-1	TRBJ1-1	TGCGCCAGCAGCGTAGGGACAAACACTGAAGCTTTCTTT	CASSVGTNTEAFF
TRBD2	few	TRBV27	TRBJ2-5	TGTGCCAGCAGTTTACGAACGGGGGGGCGACAAGAGACCCAGTACTTC	CASSLRTGGRQETQYF
TRBD2	.	TRBV29-1	TRBJ2-3	TGCAGCCTAGCGGCGATTTCCACAGATACGCAGTATTTT	CSLAAISTDTQYF
.	medium-sized	TRBV11-3	TRBJ1-1	TGTGCCAGCAGCGCTGGGACGGACCTTGAAGCTTTCTTT	CASSAGTDLEAFF
.	.	TRBV4-1	TRBJ2-5	TGCGCCAGCAGCCAAGGGGCCTCAGACAGCCAAGAGACCCAGTACTTC	CASSQGASDSQETQYF
.	.	TRBV10-3	TRBJ2-3	TGTGCCATCAGTGATGGTAGGGAAGGGGTTACGCAGTATTTT	CAISDGREGVTQYF
TRBD1	.	TRBV30	TRBJ2-7	TGTGCCTGGAAACCGCGGACAGGGGCTGGGGAGCAGTACTTC	CAWKPRTGAGEQYF
TRBD2	.	TRBV10-3	TRBJ2-1	TGTGCCATCAGTGCAGGGACTAGCGGGTACAATGAGCAGTTCTTC	CAISAGTSGYNEQFF
TRBD2	once	TRBV5-1	TRBJ2-1	TGCGCCAGCAGCTTCTCTTTAGCGGGGCCCTCCTACAATGAGCAGTTCTTC	CASSFSLAGPSYNEQFF
TRBD1	few	TRBV6-1	TRBJ1-5	TGTGCCAGCAGTGAGGACAGGGGGCTGAGGGATCAGCCCCAGCATTTT	CASSEDRGLRDQPQHF
TRBD1	.	TRBV4-1	TRBJ2-5	TGCGCCAGCAGCCAAGACTGGGACAGGGGCACCCAAGAGACCCAGTACTTC	CASSQDWDRGTQETQYF
TRBD2	.	TRBV29-1	TRBJ2-3	TGCAGCGTTGGGACTAGCGGGGGTAGTACGCAGTATTTT	CSVGTSGGSTQYF